The entry below describes one T cell receptor (beta chain). The data are from a study of T cell repertoires in cytomegalovirus infection. TCRdb re-called the reads with MiXCR, one entry per CDR3 protein. The table records 310,000 or so distinct CDR3 sequences, around 9.6% of them present only once. This TCR was recovered from a human donor in good health (CMV status not recorded). Some clones in this sample may be carry-over from other donors' samples. Sequences were obtained from PBMCs.

Here the CDR3 reads CASSSPGTGAVEAFF. DNA for the CDR3: TGTGCCAGCAGTTCCCCCGGGACAGGGGCAGTAGAAGCTTTCTTT. This chain joins TRBV6-5 and TRBJ1-1; 10 bases line up with TRBD1. J gave up 8 bases and V 4 bases, and 10 bases lay outside the gene matches. This CDR3 contains 15 residues. The germline gives CDR1 MNHEY, CDR2 SVGAGI.